The text below deals with one T cell receptor beta chain. Trimming removed 0 bases at V and 2 bases at J, with 10 bases between. The germline CDR1 and CDR2 sequences are LGHNA and YSLEER. The CDR3 extends over 16 amino acids. This entry belongs to a study of cytomegalovirus exposure and HLA in healthy donors. Study-wide background: Researchers previously reported finding 90 million to 130 million unique TCR beta sequences from roughly 200 million T cells. Early on, a data release was issued that held 80 million or so unique TCRs from HLA-typed donors.

Researchers ran the PCR with 60 Vbeta and 13 Jbeta primers. Sequenced by immunoSEQ multiplex PCR; TCRdb stores in-frame clones only, minus some. The table lists some 160,000 clones, roughly 80% of them singletons, with 8% to 10% in the top ten. This chain joins TRBV4-3 and TRBJ1-4; perhaps TRBD1 as D (6 bases). The sequence derives from a male donor in good health and CMV-seropositive. Material for sequencing was PBMCs. The CDR3 reads CASSQDTGQTNEKLFF. CDR3 nucleotides: TGCGCCAGCAGCCAAGATACCGGACAGACTAATGAAAAACTGTTTTTT.